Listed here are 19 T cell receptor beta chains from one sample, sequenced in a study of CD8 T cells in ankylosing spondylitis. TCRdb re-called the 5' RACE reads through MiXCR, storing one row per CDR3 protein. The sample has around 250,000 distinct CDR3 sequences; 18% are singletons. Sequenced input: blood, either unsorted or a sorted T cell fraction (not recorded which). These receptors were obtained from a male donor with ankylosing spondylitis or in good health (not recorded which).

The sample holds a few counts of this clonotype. Here the CDR3 reads CASSLDGTLTDTQYF. As DNA, the CDR3 is TGTGCCAGCAGCTTGGACGGGACCCTCACAGATACGCAGTATTTT. V usage is TRBV11-2 and J usage is TRBJ2-3; either TRBD1 or TRBD2 may fit D (5 bases each). This CDR3 has 15 residues. The germline CDR1 and CDR2 sequences are SGHAT and FQNNGV. V dropped 3 bases and J dropped 2 bases, with 12 bases sitting between them.

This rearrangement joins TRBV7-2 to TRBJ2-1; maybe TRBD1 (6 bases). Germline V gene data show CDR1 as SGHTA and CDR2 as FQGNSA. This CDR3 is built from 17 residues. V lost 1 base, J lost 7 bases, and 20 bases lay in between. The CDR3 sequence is CASSLGGGPRSLNEQFF. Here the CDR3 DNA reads TGTGCCAGCAGCTTAGGTGGGGGCCCGCGGAGTCTGAATGAGCAGTTCTTC. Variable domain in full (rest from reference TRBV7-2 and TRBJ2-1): GAGVSQSPSNKVTEKGKDVELRCDPISGHTALYWYRQSLGQGLEFLIYFQGNSAPDKSGLPSDRFSAERTGGSVSTLTIQRTQQEDSAVYLCASSLGGGPRSLNEQFFGPGTRLTVL.

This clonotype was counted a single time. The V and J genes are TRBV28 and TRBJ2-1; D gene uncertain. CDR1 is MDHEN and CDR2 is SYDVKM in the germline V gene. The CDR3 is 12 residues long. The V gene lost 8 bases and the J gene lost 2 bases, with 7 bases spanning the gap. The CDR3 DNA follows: TGTGCCAGCCGCTCGCCCTACAATGAGCAGTTCTTC. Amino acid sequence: CASRSPYNEQFF.

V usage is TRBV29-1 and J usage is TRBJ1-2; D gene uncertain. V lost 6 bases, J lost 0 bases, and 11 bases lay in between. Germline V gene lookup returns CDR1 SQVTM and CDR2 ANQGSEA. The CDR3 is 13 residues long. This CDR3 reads CSVVTRTNYGYTF. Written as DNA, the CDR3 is TGCAGCGTGGTGACAAGAACTAACTATGGCTACACCTTC.

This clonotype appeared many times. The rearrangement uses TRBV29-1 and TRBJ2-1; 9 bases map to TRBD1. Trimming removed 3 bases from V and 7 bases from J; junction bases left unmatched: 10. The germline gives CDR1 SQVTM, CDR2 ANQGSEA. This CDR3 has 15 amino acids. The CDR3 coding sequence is TGCAGCGTTGATTTAGTGGACAGGGGAGGGAATGAGCAGTTCTTC. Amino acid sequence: CSVDLVDRGGNEQFF.

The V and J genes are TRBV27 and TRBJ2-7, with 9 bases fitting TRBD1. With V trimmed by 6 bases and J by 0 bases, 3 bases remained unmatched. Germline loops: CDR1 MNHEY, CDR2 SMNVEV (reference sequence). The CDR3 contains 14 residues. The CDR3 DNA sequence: TGTGCCAGCAGGAGGGACAGGGACTCCTACGAGCAGTACTTC. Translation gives CASRRDRDSYEQYF.

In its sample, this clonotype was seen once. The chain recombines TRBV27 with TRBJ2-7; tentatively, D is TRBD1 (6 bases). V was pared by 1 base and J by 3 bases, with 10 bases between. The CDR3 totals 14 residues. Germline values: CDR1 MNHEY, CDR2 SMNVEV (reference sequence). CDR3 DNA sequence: TGTGCCAGCAGTTTATTTGAGGGGGTCTACGAGCAGTACTTC. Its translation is CASSLFEGVYEQYF.

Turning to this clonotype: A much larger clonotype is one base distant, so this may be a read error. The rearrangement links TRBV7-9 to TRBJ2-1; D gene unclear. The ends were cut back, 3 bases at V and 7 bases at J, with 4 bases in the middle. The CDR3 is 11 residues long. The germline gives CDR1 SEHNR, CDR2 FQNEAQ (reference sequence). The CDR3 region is CASSFLNEQFF. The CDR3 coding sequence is TGTGCCAGCAGCTTTCTTAATGAGCAGTTCTTC. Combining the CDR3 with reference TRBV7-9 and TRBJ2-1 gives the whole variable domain DTGVSQNPRHKITKRGQNVTFRCDPISEHNRLYWYRQTLGQGPEFLTYFQNEAQLEKSRLLSDRFSAERPKGSFSTLEIQRTEQGDSAMYLCASSFLNEQFFGPGTRLTVL.

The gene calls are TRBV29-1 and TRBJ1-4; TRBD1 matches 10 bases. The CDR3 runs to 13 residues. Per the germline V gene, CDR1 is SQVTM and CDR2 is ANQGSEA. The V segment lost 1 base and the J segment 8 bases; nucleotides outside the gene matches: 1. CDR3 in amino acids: CSVEGTGGEKLFF. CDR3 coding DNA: TGCAGCGTTGAAGGGACAGGGGGGGAAAAACTGTTTTTT.

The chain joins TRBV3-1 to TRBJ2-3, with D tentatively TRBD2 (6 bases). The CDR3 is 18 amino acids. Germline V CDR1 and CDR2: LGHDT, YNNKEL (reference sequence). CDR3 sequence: CTISLRGSPSDSTDTQYF. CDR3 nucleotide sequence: TGTACCATCAGTTTAAGAGGGTCGCCTAGCGATAGCACAGATACGCAGTATTTT.

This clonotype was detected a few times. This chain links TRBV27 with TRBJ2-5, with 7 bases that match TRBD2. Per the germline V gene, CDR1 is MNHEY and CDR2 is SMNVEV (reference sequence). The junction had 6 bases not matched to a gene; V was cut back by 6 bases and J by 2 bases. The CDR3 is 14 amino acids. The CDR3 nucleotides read TGTGCCAGCAGCTTGGGGGGGAGGCAAGAGACCCAGTACTTC. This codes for CASSLGGRQETQYF.

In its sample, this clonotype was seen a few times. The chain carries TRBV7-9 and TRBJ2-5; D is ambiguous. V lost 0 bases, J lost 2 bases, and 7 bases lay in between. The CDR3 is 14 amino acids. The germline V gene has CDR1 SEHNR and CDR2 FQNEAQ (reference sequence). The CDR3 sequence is CASSLAAQQETQYF. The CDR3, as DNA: TGTGCCAGCAGCTTAGCGGCACAGCAAGAGACCCAGTACTTC.

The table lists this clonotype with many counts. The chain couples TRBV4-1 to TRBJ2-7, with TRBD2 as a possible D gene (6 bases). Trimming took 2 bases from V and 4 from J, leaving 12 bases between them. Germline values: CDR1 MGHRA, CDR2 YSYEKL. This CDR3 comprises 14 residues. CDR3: CASSQPQSGYEQYF. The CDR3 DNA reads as TGCGCCAGCAGCCAACCCCAAAGCGGGTACGAGCAGTACTTC.

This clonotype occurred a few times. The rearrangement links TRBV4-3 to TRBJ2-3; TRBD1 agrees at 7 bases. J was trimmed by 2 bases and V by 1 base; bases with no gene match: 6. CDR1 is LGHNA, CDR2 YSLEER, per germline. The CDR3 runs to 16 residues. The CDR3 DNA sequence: TGCGCCAGCAGCCAAGGTACAGGGGCGTCCACAGATACGCAGTATTTT. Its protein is CASSQGTGASTDTQYF.

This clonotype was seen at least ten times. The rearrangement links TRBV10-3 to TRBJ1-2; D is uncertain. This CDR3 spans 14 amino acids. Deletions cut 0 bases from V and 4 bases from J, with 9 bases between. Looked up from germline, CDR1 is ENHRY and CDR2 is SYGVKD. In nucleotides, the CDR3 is TGTGCCATCAGTGAGTCTGGCAGCCCCTATGGCTACACCTTC. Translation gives CAISESGSPYGYTF.

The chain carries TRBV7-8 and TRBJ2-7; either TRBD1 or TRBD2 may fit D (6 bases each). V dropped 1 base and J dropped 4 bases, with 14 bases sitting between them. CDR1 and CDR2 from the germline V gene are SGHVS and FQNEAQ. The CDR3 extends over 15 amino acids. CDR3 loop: CASSLGVGGPYEQYF. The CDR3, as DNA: TGTGCCAGCAGCTTAGGGGTAGGGGGGCCTTACGAGCAGTACTTC.

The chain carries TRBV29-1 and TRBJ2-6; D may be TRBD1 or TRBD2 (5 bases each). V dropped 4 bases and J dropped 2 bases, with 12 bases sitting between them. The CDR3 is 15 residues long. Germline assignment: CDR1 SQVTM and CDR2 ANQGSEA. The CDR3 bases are TGCAGCGTTGGGGACGGGGAGACTGGGGCCAACGTCCTGACTTTC. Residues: CSVGDGETGANVLTF.

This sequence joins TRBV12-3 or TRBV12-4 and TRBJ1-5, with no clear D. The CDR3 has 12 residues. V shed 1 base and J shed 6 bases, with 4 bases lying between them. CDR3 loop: CASSLGLQPQHF. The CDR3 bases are TGTGCCAGCAGTTTAGGGCTTCAGCCCCAGCATTTT.

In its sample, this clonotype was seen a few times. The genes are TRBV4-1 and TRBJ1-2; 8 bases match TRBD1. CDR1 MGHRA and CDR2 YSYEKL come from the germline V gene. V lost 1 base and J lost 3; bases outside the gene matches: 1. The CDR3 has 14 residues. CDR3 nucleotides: TGCGCCAGCAGCCAAGCACAGGGGGACTATGGCTACACCTTC. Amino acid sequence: CASSQAQGDYGYTF.